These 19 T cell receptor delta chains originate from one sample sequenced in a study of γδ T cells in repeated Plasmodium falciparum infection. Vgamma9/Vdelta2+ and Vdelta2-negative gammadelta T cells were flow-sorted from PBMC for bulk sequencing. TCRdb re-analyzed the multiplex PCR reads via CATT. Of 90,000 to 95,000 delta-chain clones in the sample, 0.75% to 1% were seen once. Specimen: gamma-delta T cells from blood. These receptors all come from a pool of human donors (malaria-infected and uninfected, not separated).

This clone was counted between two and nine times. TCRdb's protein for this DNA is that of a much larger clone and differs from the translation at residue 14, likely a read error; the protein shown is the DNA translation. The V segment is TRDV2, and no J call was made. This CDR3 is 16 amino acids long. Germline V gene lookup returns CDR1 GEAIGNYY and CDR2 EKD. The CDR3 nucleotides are TGTGCCTGTGATCCCAAAAGCTACTGGGACACCCGACAGGTGTTTTTC. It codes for CACDPKSYWDTRQVFF.

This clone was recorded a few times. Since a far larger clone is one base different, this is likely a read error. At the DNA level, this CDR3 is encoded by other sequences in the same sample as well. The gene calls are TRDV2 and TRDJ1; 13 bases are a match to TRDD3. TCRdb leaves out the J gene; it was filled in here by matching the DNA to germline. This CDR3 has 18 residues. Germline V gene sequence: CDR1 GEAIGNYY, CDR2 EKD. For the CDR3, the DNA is TGTGCCTGCGACACTTTACTGGGGGATACGCGACGTGGCGATAAACTCATCTTT. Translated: CACDTLLGDTRRGDKLIF.

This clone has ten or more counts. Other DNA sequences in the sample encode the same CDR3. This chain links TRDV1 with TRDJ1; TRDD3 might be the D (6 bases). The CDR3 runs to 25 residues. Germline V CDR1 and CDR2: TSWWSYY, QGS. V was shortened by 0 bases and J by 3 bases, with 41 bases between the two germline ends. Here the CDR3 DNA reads TGTGCTCTTGGGGAACTTAGATACACCACACTACCCCTCTTATCGCTGGGGATCGAGGCCGATAAACTCATCTTT. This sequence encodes CALGELRYTTLPLLSLGIEADKLIF.

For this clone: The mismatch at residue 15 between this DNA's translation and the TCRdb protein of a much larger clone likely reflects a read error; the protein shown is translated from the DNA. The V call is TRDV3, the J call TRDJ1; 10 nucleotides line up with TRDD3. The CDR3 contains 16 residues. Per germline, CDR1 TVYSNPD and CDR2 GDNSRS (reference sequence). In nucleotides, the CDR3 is TGTGCCTTTACCTTCCCTTGGGGGATACCCACCGATAAACTCACCTTT. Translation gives CAFTFPWGIPTDKLTF.

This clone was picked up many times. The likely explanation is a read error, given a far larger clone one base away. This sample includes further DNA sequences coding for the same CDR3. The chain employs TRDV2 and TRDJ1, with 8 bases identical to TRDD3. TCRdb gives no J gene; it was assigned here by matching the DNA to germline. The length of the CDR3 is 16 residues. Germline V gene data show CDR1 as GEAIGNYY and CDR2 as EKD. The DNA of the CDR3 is TGCGCCTGTGACACGCGGGGATACCAAGGGGCTGGTAAACTCATCTTT. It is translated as CACDTRGYQGAGKLIF.

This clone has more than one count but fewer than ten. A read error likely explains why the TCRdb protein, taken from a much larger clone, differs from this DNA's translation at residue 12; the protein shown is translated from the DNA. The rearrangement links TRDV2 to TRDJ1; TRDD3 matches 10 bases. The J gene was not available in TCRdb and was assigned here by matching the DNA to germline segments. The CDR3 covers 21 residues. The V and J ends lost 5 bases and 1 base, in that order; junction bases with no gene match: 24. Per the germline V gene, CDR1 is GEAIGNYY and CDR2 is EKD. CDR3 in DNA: TGTGCCTGTGGGCCCTTCCTCCCACTGGGGGATGTTACGGCTGCCACCGATAAACTCATCTTT. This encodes CACGPFLPLGDVTAATDKLIF.

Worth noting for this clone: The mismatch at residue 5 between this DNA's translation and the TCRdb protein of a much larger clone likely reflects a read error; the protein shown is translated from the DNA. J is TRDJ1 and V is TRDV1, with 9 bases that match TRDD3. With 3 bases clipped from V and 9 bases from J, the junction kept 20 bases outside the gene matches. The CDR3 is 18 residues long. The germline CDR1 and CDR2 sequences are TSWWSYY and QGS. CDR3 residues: CALGDLSGGILPVLELIF. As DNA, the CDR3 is TGTGCTCTTGGGGACCTATCCGGGGGGATACTCCCAGTGCTCGAACTCATCTTT.

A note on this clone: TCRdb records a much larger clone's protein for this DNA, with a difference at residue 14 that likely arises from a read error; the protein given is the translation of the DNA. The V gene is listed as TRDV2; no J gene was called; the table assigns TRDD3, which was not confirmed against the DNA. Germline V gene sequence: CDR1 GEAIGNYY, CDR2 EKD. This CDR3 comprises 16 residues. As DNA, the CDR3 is TGTGCCTGTGACTCCCTGGGGCCTACCGGGACCGATAAACCCATCTTT. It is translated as CACDSLGPTGTDKPIF.

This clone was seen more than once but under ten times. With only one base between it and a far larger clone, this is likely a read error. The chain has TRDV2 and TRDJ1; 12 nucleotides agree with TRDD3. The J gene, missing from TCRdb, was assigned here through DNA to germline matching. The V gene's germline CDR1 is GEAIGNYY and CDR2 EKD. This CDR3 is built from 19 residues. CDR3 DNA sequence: TGCGCCTGTGACACCAAGATGGACTGGGGGATACCCAGCACCGATAAACTCATCTTT. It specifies CACDTKMDWGIPSTDKLIF.

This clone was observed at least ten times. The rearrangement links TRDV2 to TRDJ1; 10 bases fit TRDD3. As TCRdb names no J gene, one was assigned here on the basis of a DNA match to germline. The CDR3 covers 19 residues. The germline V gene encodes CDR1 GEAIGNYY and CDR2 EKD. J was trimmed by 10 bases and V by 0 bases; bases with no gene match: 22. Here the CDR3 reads CACDTVGPFSGDTPKGLIF. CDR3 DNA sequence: TGTGCCTGTGACACCGTGGGGCCTTTCTCGGGGGATACGCCGAAGGGACTCATCTTT.

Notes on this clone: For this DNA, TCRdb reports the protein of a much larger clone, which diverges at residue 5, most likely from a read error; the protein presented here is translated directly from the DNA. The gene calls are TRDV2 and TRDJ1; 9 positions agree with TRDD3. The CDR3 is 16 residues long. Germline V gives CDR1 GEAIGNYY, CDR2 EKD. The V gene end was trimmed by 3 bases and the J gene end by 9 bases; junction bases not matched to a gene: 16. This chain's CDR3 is CACDAGGGYTGGQLIF. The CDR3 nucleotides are TGTGCCTGTGACGCCGGCGGGGGATACACCGGGGGGCAACTCATCTTT.

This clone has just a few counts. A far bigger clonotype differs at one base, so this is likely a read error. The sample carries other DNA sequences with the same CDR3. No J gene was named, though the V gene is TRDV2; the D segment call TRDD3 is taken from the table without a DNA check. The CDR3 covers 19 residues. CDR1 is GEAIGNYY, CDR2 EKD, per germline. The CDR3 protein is CACDTRRGDKRRYTDKLIF. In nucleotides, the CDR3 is TGTGCCTGTGACACGAGAAGAGGGGATAAAAGGAGGTACACCGATAAGCTCATCTTT.

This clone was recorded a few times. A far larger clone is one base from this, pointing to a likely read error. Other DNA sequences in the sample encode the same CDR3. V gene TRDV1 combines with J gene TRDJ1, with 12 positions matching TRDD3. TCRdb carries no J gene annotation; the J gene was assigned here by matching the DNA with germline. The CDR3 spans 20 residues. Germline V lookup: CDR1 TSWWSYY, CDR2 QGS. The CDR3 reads CALGELAPTGGYRSTDKLIF. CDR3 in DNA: TGTGCCCTTGGGGAACTGGCCCCCACTGGGGGATACCGCTCAACCGATAAACTCATCTTT.

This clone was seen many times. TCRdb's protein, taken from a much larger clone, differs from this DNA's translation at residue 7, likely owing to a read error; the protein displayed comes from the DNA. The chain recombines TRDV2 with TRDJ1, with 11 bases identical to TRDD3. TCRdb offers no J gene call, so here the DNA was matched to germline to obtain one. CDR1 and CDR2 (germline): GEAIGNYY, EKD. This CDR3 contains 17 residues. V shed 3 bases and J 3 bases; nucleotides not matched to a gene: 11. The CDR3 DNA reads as TGTGCCTGTGACCCCGTCAGTCTGGGGGATACATCCGATAAACTCATCTTT. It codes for CACDPVSLGDTSDKLIF.

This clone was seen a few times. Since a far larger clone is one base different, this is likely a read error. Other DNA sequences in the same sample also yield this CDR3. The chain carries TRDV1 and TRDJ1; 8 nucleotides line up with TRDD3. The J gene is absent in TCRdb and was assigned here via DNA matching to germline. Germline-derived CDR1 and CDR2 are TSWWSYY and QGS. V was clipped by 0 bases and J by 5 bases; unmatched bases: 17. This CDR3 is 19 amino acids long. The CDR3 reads CALGELAWALGDPRDKLIF. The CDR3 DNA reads TGTGCTCTTGGGGAACTCGCCTGGGCTCTGGGGGACCCGCGGGATAAACTCATCTTT.

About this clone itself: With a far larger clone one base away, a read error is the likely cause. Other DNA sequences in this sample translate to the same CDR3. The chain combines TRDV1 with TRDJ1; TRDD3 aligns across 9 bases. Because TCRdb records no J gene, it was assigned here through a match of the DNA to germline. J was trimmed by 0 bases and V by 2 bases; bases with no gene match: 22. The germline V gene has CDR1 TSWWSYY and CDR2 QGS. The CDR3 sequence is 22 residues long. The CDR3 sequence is CALGERRLIPFPTGGNTDKLIF. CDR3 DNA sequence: TGTGCTCTTGGGGAAAGAAGATTGATCCCCTTCCCGACTGGGGGAAACACCGATAAACTCATCTTT.

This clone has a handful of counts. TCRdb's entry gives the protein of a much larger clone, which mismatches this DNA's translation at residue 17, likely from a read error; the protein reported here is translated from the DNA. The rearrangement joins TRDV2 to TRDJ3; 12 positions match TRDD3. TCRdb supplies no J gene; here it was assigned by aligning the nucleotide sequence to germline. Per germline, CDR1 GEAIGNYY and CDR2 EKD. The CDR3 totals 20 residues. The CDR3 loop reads CACDRVILGDTLRATRKMFF. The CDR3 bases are TGTGCCTGTGACCGGGTCATACTGGGGGATACTTTAAGGGCGACCCGAAAGATGTTTTTC.

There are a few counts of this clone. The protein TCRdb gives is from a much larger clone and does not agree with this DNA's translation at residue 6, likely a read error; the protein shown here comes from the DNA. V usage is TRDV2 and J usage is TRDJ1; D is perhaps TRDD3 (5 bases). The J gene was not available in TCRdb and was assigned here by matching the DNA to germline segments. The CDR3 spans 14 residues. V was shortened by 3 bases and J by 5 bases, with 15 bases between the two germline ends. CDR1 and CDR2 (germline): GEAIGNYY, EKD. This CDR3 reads CACDPMLGDDKLIF. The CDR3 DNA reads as TGTGCCTGTGACCCTATGCTGGGTGATGATAAACTCATCTTT.

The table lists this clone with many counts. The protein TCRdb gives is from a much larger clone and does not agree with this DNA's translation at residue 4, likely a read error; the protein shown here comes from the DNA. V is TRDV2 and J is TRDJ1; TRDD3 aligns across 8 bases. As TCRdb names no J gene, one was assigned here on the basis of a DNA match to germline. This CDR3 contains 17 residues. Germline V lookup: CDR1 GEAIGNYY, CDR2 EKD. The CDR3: CACGTGLGDATTDKLIF. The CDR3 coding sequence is TGTGCCTGTGGCACCGGGCTGGGGGACGCAACGACCGATAAACTCATCTTT.